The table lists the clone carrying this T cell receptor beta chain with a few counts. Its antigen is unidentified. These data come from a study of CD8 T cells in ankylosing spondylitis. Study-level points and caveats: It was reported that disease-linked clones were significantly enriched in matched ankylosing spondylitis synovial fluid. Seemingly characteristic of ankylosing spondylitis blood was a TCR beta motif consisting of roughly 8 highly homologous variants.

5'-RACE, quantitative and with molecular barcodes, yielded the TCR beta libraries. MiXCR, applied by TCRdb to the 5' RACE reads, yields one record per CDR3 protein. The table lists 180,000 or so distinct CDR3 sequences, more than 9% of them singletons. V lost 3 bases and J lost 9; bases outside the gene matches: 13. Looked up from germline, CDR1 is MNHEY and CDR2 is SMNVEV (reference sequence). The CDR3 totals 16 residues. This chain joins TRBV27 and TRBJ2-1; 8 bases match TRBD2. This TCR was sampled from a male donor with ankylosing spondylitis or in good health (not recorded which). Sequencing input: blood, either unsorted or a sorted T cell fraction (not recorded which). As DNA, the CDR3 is TGTGCCAGCAGTTTTTTCGGGACTAGGTTGCGCGTTGAGCAGTTCTTC. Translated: CASSFFGTRLRVEQFF.